This T cell receptor (beta chain) came from a study of beta chain features in type 1 diabetes. V lost 4 bases, J lost 13 bases, and 5 bases stayed unmatched. This CDR3 comprises 12 residues. CDR1 ENHRY and CDR2 SYGVKD come from the germline V gene. Of the isolated RNA, all was reverse transcribed, and so the sequenced material was expressed TCRB transcripts. Method: immunoSEQ multiplex PCR; TCRdb's copy keeps in-frame clones and lacks some. The sample contains under 550,000 clones, 10% to 12% of which appear only once. Markers CD45RO/CCR7/CD25/CD127/CD95/CD27 served to sort CD4+ naive, central memory, regulatory and stem cell-like memory cells. Findings and caveats of the study: A greater similarity of naive, central memory and Treg TCRB repertoires was seen among patients than among healthy donors.

In the case of this clone: Antigen unknown.

This chain joins TRBV10-3 and TRBJ1-2, with 11 positions matching TRBD1. Sequencing used naive CD4+ T cells from blood. This TCR was sampled from a young woman in good health. CDR3: CAISVGTGGTTF. CDR3 DNA: TGTGCCATCAGTGTTGGGACAGGGGGTACCACCTTC.